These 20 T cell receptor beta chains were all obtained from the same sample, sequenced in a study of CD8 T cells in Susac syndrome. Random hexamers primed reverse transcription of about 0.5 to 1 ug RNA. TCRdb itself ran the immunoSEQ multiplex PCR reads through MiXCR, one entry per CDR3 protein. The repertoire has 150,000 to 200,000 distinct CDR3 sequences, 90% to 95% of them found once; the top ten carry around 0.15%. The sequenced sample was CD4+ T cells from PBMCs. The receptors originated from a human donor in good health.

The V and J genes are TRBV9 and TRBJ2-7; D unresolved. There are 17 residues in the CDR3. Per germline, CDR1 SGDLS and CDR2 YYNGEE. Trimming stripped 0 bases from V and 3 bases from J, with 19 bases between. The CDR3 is CASSVAGPTSANYEQYF. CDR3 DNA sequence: TGTGCCAGCAGCGTAGCTGGGCCTACCTCCGCGAACTACGAGCAGTACTTC.

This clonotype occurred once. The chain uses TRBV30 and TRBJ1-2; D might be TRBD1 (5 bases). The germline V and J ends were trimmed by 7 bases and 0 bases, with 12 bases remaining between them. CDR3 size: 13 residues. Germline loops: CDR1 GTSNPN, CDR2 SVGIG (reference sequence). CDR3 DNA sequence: TGTGCCTCCACCGGGGCGACTAACTATGGCTACACCTTC. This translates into CASTGATNYGYTF.

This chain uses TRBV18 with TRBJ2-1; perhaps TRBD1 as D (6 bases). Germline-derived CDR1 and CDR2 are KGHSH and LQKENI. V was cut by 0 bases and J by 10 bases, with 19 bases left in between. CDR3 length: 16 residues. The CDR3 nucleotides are TGTGCCAGCTCACCACCTGGAACAGGGCTAATAGGCGAGCAGTTCTTC. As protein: CASSPPGTGLIGEQFF.

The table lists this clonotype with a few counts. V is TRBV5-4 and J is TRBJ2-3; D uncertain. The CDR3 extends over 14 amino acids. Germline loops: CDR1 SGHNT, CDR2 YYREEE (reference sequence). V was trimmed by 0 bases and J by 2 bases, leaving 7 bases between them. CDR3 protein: CASSLDSFTDTQYF. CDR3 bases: TGTGCCAGCAGCTTGGACTCCTTCACAGATACGCAGTATTTT.

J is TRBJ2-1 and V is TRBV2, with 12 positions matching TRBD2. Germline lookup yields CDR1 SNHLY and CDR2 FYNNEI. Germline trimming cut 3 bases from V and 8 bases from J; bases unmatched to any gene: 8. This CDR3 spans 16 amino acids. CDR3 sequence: CASSDPSGGAVYEQFF. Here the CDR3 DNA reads TGTGCCAGCAGTGACCCTAGCGGGGGGGCCGTGTATGAGCAGTTCTTC.

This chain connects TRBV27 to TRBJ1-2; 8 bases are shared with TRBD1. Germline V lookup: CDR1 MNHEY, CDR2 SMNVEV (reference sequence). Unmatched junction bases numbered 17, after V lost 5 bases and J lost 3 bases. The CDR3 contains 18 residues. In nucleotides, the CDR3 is TGTGCCAGCAGTCCAAGGTGGACAGGGATGATAAACTACTATGGCTACACCTTC. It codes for CASSPRWTGMINYYGYTF.

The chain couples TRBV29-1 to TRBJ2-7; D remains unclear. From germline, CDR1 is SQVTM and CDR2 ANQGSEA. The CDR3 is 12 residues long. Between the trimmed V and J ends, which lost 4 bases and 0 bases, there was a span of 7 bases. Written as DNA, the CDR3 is TGCAGCGTTGGTTCCACCTCCTACGAGCAGTACTTC. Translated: CSVGSTSYEQYF.

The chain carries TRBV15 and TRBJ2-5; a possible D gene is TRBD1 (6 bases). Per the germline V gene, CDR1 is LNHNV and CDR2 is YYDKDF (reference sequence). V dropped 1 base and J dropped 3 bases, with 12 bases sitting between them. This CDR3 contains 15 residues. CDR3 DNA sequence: TGTGCCACCAGCAGAGTTAAGAGACAGGAAGAGACCCAGTACTTC. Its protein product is CATSRVKRQEETQYF.

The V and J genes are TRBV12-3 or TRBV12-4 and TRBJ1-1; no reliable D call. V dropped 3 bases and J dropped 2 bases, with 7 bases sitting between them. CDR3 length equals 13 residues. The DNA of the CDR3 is TGTGCCAGCAGTTTCGATCCCAACACTGAAGCTTTCTTT. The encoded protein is CASSFDPNTEAFF.

DNA of the CDR3: TGTGCCAGCAAAATCGGGACAGCTCACACCGGGGAGCTGTTTTTT. Its translation is CASKIGTAHTGELFF. The chain combines TRBV6-2 or TRBV6-3 with TRBJ2-2; 7 bases agree with TRBD1. The CDR3 is made up of 15 amino acids. CDR1 is MNHEY and CDR2 is SVGEGT in the germline V gene. With V trimmed by 7 bases and J by 3 bases, 8 bases remained unmatched.

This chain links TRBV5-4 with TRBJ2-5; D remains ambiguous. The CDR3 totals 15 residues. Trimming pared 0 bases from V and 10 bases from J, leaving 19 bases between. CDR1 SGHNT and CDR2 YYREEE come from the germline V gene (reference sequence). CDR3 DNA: TGTGCCAGCAGCTTGGCCACCGCAAGGCCGGGTGGCCAGTACTTC. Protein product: CASSLATARPGGQYF.

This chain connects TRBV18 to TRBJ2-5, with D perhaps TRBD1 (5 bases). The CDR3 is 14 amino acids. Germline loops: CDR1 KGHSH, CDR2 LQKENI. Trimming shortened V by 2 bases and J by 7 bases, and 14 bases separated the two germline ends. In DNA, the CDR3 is TGTGCCAGCTCACCATCAGACAGTATCTGGACCCAGTACTTC. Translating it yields CASSPSDSIWTQYF.

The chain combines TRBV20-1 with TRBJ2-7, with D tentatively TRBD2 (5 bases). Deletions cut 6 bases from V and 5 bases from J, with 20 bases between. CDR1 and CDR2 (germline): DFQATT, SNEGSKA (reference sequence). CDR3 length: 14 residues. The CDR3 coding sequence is TGCAGTGCCAAGAGCCACCGGGAATTGGACGAGCAGTACTTC. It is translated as CSAKSHRELDEQYF.

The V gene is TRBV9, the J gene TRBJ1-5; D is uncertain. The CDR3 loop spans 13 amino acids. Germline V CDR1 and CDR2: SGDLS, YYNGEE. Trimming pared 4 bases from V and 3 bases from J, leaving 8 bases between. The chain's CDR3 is CASSYGNNQPQHF. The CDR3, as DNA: TGTGCCAGCAGCTATGGGAACAATCAGCCCCAGCATTTT.

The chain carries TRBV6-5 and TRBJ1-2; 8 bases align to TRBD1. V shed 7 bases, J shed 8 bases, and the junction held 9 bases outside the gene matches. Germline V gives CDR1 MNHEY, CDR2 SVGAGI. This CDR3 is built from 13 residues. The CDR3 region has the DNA TGTGCCAGCACTACAGGGGGTAGGAAAGGCTACACCTTC. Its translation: CASTTGGRKGYTF.

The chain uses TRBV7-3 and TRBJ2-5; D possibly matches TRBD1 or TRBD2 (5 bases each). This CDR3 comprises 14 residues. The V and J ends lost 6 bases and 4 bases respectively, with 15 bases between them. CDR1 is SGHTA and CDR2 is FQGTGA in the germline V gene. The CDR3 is CASSPGTAGETQYF. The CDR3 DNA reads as TGTGCCAGCAGTCCCGGGACGGCGGGAGAGACCCAGTACTTC.

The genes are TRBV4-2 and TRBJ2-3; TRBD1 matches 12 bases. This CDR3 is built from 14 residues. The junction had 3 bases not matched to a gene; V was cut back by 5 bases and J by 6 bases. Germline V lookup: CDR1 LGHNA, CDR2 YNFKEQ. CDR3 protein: CASSLGQGADTQYF. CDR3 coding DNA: TGTGCCAGCAGCTTGGGACAGGGGGCGGATACGCAGTATTTT.

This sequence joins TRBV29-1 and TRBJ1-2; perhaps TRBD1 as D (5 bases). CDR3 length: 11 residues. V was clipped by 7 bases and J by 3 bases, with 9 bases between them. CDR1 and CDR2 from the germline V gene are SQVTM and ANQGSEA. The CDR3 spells CSGGQDYGYTF. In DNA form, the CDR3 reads TGCAGCGGCGGACAAGACTATGGCTACACCTTC.

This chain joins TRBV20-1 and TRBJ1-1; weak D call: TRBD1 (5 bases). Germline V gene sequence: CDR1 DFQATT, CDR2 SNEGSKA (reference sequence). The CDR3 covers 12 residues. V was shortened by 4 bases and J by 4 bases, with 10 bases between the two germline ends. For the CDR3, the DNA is TGCAGTGCTACTGACAGACGCACTGAAGCTTTCTTT. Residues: CSATDRRTEAFF.

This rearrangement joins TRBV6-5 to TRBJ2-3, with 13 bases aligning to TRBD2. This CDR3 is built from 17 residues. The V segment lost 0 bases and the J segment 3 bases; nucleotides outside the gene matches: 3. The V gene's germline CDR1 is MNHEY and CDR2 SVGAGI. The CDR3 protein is CASSYSRLAGGTDTQYF. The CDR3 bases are TGTGCCAGCAGTTACTCAAGACTAGCGGGGGGTACAGATACGCAGTATTTT.